Following are 17 T cell receptor beta chains from one sample sequenced in a study of CXCR3-negative and CXCR3-positive naive CD8 T cells. Carrying UMI labels, the TRB cDNA libraries were prepared through 5' RACE. From the 5' RACE reads, TCRdb lists one entry per CDR3 protein and no DNA. With about 90,000 distinct CDR3 sequences in the sample, the ten largest clones hold 0.9% to 1.2%. What was sequenced was naive CXCR3- CD8+ T cells from blood. Subset specified: CD45RO-CCR7+CD27+CD95- naive CD8+ T cells lacking CXCR3 (TNR3-). Receptors were obtained from a human donor in good health. Some clones in this sample may be carry-over from other donors' samples.

The chain links TRBV13 to TRBJ2-7; the D call from TCRdb, TRBD1, cannot be confirmed without DNA. Germline V gene data show CDR1 as PRHDT and CDR2 as FYEKMQ (reference sequence). The CDR3 covers 13 residues. CDR3: CASRGGTIYEQYF.

The chain recombines TRBV29-1 with TRBJ2-7. This CDR3 comprises 13 residues. CDR1 and CDR2 (germline): SQVTM, ANQGSEA. This CDR3 is CSVRSQSDYEQYF.

The chain uses TRBV5-6 and TRBJ1-2; TCRdb picks TRBD1, but there is no DNA to check that call. The CDR3 contains 15 residues. Germline V CDR1 and CDR2: SGHDT, YYEEEE. This CDR3 reads CASSLAPGVDYGYTF.

J is TRBJ1-1 and V is TRBV29-1; the D call from TCRdb, TRBD1, cannot be confirmed without DNA. The germline gives CDR1 SQVTM, CDR2 ANQGSEA. The CDR3 has 13 amino acids. CDR3 amino acids: CSVAHGTDGPAFF.

The chain carries TRBV6-5 and TRBJ1-1; TCRdb selects TRBD1, and the lack of DNA leaves this call unchecked. The germline CDR1 and CDR2 sequences are MNHEY and SVGAGI. CDR3 length equals 13 residues. CDR3 in amino acids: CASSPGVATEAFF.

This sequence joins TRBV20-1 and TRBJ2-7. Germline CDR1 DFQATT, CDR2 SNEGSKA (reference sequence). The CDR3 consists of 14 residues. CDR3 amino acids: CSARDRGASYEQYF.

The J gene is TRBJ1-1, the V gene TRBV11-2. Germline V gene lookup returns CDR1 SGHAT and CDR2 FQNNGV. The CDR3 extends over 13 amino acids. CDR3 region: CASSLLVFGEAFF.

V and J are TRBV5-1 and TRBJ2-7; TCRdb indicates TRBD1, and absent DNA this call remains unverified. CDR1 is SGHRS and CDR2 is YFSETQ in the germline V gene. The CDR3 is 15 amino acids. CDR3 loop: CASSLGQGLPYEQYF.

The gene calls are TRBV6-6 and TRBJ1-2; with no DNA, the TCRdb D assignment of TRBD1 cannot be verified. The CDR3 extends over 11 amino acids. Germline V gives CDR1 MNHNY, CDR2 SVGAGI (reference sequence). CDR3 protein: CASSTPGGYTF.

V gene TRBV19 combines with J gene TRBJ2-1; the D gene TCRdb calls, TRBD2, cannot be checked with no DNA. Looked up from germline, CDR1 is LNHDA and CDR2 is SQIVND (reference sequence). CDR3 length: 16 amino acids. The CDR3 is CASSIQTSGRVHEQFF.

The rearrangement uses TRBV29-1 and TRBJ1-2; TCRdb's assignment of TRBD1 cannot be checked, as there is no DNA. CDR3 size: 13 residues. The germline V gene has CDR1 SQVTM and CDR2 ANQGSEA. The CDR3 here is CSVGPRGEYGYTF. The whole variable domain, remainder taken from reference TRBV29-1 and TRBJ1-2, is SAVISQKPSRDICQRGTSLTIQCQVDSQVTMMFWYRQQPGQSLTLIATANQGSEATYESGFVIDKFPISRPNLTFSTLTVSNMSPEDSSIYLCSVGPRGEYGYTFGSGTRLTVV.

This chain links TRBV3-1 with TRBJ2-2; without DNA, the TCRdb call of TRBD1 cannot be checked. CDR3 size: 14 residues. From germline, CDR1 is LGHDT and CDR2 YNNKEL (reference sequence). CDR3 sequence reads: CASSHRGRSVELFF.

This sequence joins TRBV7-2 and TRBJ2-7; checking the TCRdb D call of TRBD2 is not possible without DNA. The CDR3 consists of 16 residues. Germline CDR1 reads SGHTA; CDR2 reads FQGNSA. The CDR3 sequence: CASSLIGLAETYEQYF.

The chain combines TRBV4-3 with TRBJ2-1; TCRdb's D call of TRBD1 is untestable without DNA. Germline V gene lookup returns CDR1 LGHNA and CDR2 YSLEER. The CDR3 is 13 residues long. The chain's CDR3 is CASSQGKGDEQFF.

The V and J genes are TRBV6-5 and TRBJ2-2; the D call of TRBD2 rests on TCRdb alone, since no DNA is present to check it. Germline V lookup: CDR1 MNHEY, CDR2 SVGAGI. The CDR3 contains 17 residues. The CDR3 here is CASGGLAGGRDTGELFF.

The chain uses TRBV3-1 and TRBJ2-7; TCRdb selects TRBD1, and the lack of DNA leaves this call unchecked. The CDR3 has 14 residues. Germline V lookup: CDR1 LGHDT, CDR2 YNNKEL (reference sequence). This CDR3 reads CASSWGRASYEQYF.

This rearrangement joins TRBV5-4 to TRBJ2-2. Germline lookup yields CDR1 SGHNT and CDR2 YYREEE (reference sequence). CDR3 size: 14 residues. CDR3 region: CASSSDSNTGELFF.